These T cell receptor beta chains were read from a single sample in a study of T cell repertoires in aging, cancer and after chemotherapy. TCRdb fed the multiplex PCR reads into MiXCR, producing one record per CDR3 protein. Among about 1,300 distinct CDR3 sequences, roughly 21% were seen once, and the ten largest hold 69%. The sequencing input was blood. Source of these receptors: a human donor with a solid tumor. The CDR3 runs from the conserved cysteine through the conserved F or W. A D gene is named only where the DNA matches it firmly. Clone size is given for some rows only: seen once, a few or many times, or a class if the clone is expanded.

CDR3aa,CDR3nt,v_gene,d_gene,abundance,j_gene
CASSAQGRATEAFF,TGTGCCAGCAGTGCCCAGGGTCGGGCCACTGAAGCTTTCTTT,TRBV12-3/TRBV12-4,.,medium-sized,TRBJ1-1
CASSRSGGLSPLHF,TGTGCCAGTAGCCGATCAGGGGGGCTTTCACCCCTCCACTTT,TRBV19,TRBD1,medium-sized,TRBJ1-6
CASSLTDRIGNGYTF,TGCGCCAGCAGCTTGACAGACCGGATTGGAAATGGCTACACCTTC,TRBV5-1,.,few,TRBJ1-2
CASSPRGAVGTEAFF,TGTGCCAGCAGCCCCAGGGGTGCCGTAGGGACTGAAGCTTTCTTT,TRBV7-2,.,.,TRBJ1-1
CSARVQDRGPAEAFF,TGCAGTGCTAGAGTTCAGGACAGGGGGCCGGCTGAAGCTTTCTTT,TRBV20-1,TRBD1,medium-sized,TRBJ1-1
CATSRGDGNYEQYF,TGTGCCACCAGCAGGGGGGACGGAAACTACGAGCAGTACTTC,TRBV15,.,medium-sized,TRBJ2-7
CISVSEIRGQGNSEAFF,.,TRBV7-5,.,.,TRBJ1-1
CSASPGTEMNTEAFF,TGCAGTGCTAGCCCCGGGACAGAGATGAACACTGAAGCTTTCTTT,TRBV20-1,TRBD1,medium-sized,TRBJ1-1
CASSRGSGGRSKF,TGTGCCAGCAGTAGGGGTTCTGGGGGCCGATCCAAATTT,TRBV12-3/TRBV12-4,.,medium-sized,TRBJ1-4
CAFAISSYEQYF,TGTGCTTTTGCGATCAGCTCCTACGAGCAGTACTTC,TRBV6-1,.,.,TRBJ2-7
CASSLRPGALNTEAFF,TGTGCCAGCAGCTTGAGACCAGGGGCTTTGAACACTGAAGCTTTCTTT,TRBV5-6,.,medium-sized,TRBJ1-1
CSARWGRGDEQFF,TGCAGTGCTAGATGGGGGCGCGGTGACGAGCAGTTCTTC,TRBV20-1,.,medium-sized,TRBJ2-1
CASSVADGETQYF,TGTGCCAGTAGTGTTGCGGATGGGGAGACCCAGTACTTC,TRBV19,.,medium-sized,TRBJ2-5
CASSPLTSGGSSTDTQYF,TGCGCCAGCAGCCCCCTGACTAGCGGGGGGTCGAGCACAGATACGCAGTATTTT,TRBV5-1,TRBD2,.,TRBJ2-3
CASSPPPGRGRVAGNTIYF,TGTGCCAGCAGTCCCCCCCCTGGCAGGGGGCGGGTCGCTGGAAACACCATATATTTT,TRBV12-3/TRBV12-4,TRBD1,few,TRBJ1-3
CASEHRGFGNTIYF,TGTGCCAGCGAGCACCGGGGTTTCGGAAACACCATATATTTT,TRBV19,.,medium-sized,TRBJ1-3
CASRRDGGLGTDTQYF,TGTGCCAGCAGGAGGGACGGGGGGCTGGGCACAGATACGCAGTATTTT,TRBV2,.,.,TRBJ2-3
CASSLDRGRPDTQYF,TGTGCCAGCAGCCTGGACAGGGGAAGGCCAGATACGCAGTATTTT,TRBV7-2,TRBD1,few,TRBJ2-3
CASLRGGGDTEAFF,TGTGCCAGCCTCCGGGGGGGTGGGGACACTGAAGCTTTCTTT,TRBV5-6,.,medium-sized,TRBJ1-1
CASSPNPRTDYTTYEQYF,TGTGCCAGCAGTCCTAACCCTCGGACGGATTATACGACCTACGAGCAGTACTTC,TRBV6-5,.,medium-sized,TRBJ2-7
CASSQGHSGDHEQYF,TGCGCCAGCAGCCAAGGGCATAGCGGGGACCACGAGCAGTACTTC,TRBV4-3,TRBD2,medium-sized,TRBJ2-7
CACSVLTITEAFF,TGTGCCTGTAGTGTCTTAACTATCACTGAAGCTTTCTTT,TRBV30,.,.,TRBJ1-1
CASGTQVDEKLFF,TGCGCCAGCGGGACCCAAGTCGATGAAAAACTGTTTTTT,TRBV4-3,.,.,TRBJ1-4
CAWSVGGSTDTQYF,TGTGCCTGGAGTGTAGGGGGGAGCACAGATACGCAGTATTTT,TRBV30,.,large,TRBJ2-3
CASSQGQNTEAFF,TGTGCCAGCAGCCAGGGACAGAACACTGAAGCTTTCTTT,TRBV4-2,.,medium-sized,TRBJ1-1
CASSSVLGYEQYF,TGCGCCAGCAGCTCCGTTTTGGGCTACGAGCAGTACTTC,TRBV5-1,.,medium-sized,TRBJ2-7
CASRYLLAGQETQYF,TGTGCCAGCAGATACTTGCTAGCGGGACAAGAGACCCAGTACTTC,TRBV6-2/TRBV6-3,TRBD2,.,TRBJ2-5
CASSQDWTESYEQYF,TGCGCCAGCAGCCAAGACTGGACGGAATCCTACGAGCAGTACTTC,TRBV4-3,.,medium-sized,TRBJ2-7
CASSLTGNTIYF,TGTGCCAGCAGCCTGACAGGAAACACCATATATTTT,TRBV6-5,.,medium-sized,TRBJ1-3